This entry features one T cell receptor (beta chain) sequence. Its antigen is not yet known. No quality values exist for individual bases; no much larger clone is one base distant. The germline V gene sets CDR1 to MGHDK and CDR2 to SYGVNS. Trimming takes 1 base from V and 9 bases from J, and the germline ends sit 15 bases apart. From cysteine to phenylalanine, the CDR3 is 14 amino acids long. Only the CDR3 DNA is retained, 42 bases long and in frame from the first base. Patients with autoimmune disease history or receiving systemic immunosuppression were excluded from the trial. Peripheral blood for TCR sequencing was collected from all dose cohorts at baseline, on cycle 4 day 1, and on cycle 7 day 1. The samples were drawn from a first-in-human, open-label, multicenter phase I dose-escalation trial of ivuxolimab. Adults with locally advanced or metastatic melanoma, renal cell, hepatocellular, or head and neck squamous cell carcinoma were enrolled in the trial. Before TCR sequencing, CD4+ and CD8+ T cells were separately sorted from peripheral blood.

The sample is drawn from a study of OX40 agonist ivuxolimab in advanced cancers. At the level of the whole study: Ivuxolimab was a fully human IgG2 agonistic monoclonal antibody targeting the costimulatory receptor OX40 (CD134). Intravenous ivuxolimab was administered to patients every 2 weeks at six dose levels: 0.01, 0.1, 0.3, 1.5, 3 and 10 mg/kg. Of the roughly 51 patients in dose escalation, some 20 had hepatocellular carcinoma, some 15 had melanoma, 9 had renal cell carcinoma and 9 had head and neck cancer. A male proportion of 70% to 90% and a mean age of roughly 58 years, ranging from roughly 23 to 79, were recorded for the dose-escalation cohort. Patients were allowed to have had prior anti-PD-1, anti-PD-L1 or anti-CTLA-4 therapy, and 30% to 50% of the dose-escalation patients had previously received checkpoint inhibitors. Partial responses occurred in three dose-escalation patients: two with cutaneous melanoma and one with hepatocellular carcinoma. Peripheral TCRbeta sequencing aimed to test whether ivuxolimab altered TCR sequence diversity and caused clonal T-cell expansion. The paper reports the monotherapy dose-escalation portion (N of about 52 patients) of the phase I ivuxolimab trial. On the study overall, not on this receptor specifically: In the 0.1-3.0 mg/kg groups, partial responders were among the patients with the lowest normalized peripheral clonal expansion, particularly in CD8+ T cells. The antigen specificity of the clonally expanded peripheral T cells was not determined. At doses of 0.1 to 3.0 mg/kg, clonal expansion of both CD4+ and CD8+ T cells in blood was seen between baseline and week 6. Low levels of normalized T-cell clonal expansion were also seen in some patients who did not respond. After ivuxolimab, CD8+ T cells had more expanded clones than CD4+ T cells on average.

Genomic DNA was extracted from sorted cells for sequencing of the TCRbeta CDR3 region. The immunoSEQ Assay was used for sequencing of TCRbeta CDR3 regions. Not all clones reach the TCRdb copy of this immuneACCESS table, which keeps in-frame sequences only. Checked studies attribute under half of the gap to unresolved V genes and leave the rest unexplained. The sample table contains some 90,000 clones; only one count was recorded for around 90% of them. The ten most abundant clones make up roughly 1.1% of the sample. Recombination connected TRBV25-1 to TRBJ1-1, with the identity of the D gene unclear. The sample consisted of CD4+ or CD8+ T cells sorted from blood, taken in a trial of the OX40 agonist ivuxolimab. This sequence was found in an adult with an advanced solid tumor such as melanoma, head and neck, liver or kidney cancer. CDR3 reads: CASSESAAKSQAFF. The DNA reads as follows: TGTGCCAGCAGTGAATCCGCAGCCAAAAGCCAAGCTTTCTTT.